This T cell receptor (beta chain) was found in a study of blood T cell repertoires in COVID-19. Using immunoSEQ multiplex PCR, the repertoire was profiled, and TCRdb retains in-frame clones only, with some absent. Here the sample spans 89,000 or so clones, roughly 90% being singletons. Germline CDR1 is GTSNPN and CDR2 is SVGIG (reference sequence). V was trimmed by 5 bases and J by 0 bases, leaving 7 bases between them. This CDR3 has 12 residues. This chain joins TRBV30 and TRBJ1-2; D ambiguous. The sequence came from a man aged 50-60 years with COVID-19, enrolled during active disease. Material for sequencing was peripheral blood. CDR3 region: CAWFISNYGYTF. For the CDR3, the DNA is TGTGCCTGGTTTATATCTAACTATGGCTACACCTTC.